This T cell receptor beta chain was profiled in a study of blood T cell repertoires in COVID-19. Study details: In each case, the material was cDNA or gDNA derived from T cells, B-cell-depleted T cells, or PBMCs.

Original analysis: From reference gene primer amplification, estimates of nucleated cell counts were derived. TCRdb's table, derived via immunoSEQ multiplex PCR, lists solely in-frame clones and lacks some. V and J calls and clone size follow that table, whereas D and trimming were derived from the DNA. Here the sample spans 250,000 or so clones, approximately 85% being singletons. Trimming removed 4 bases from V and 0 bases from J, with 19 bases in between. Germline V gene lookup returns CDR1 MGHRA and CDR2 YSYEKL. The CDR3 loop spans 18 amino acids. This clone was counted only a few times. Either two negative PCRs, clearance, or symptom resolution qualified Cohort 3 donors as recovered.

This clonotype originated in a woman aged 45-65 years who had recovered from COVID-19. This chain links TRBV4-1 with TRBJ1-5, with D tentatively TRBD1 (5 bases). What was sequenced was PBMCs or T cells enriched from blood (not recorded which). CDR3 amino acids: CASSRIIASRVSNQPQHF. The CDR3 nucleotides are TGCGCCAGCAGCCGCATAATAGCCAGCAGGGTTAGCAATCAGCCCCAGCATTTT.